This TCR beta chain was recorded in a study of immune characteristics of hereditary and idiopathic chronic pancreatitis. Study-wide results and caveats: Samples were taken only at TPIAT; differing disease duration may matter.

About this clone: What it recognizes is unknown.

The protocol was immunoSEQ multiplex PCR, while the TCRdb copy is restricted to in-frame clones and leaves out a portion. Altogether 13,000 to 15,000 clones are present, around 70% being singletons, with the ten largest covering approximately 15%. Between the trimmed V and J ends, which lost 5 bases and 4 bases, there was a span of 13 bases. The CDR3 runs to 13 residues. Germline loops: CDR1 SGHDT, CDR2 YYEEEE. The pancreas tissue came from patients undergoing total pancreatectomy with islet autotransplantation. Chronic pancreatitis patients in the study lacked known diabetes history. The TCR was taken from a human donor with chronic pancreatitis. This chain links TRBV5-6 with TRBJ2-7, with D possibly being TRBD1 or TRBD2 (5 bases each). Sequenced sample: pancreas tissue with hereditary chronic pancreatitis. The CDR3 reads CASRSRDRYEQYF. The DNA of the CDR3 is TGTGCCAGCAGATCCAGGGACCGTTACGAGCAGTACTTC.